The clone carrying this T cell receptor beta chain came up a few times. Germline V gene lookup returns CDR1 MNHEY and CDR2 SVGAGI. This CDR3 region has 15 residues. Trimming took 5 bases from V and 2 from J, leaving 15 bases between them. This sample stems from a study of blood T cell repertoires in COVID-19. Study-wide context: Sources were T cells, B-cell-depleted T cells, or PBMCs; the material itself was cDNA or gDNA.

Measured with immunoSEQ multiplex PCR; TCRdb has only the in-frame clones, and not every one. Of over 400,000 clones in the sample, 80% to 90% were seen once. This sequence joins TRBV6-5 and TRBJ1-2, with a weak D call TRBD1 (5 bases). Sequencing was carried out using peripheral blood. The TCR comes from a human donor in a cohort sampled during active COVID-19. As DNA, the CDR3 is TGTGCCAGCAGTCCAGTAGGGGCCGGGAACTATGGCTACACCTTC. Translated: CASSPVGAGNYGYTF.